This T cell receptor beta chain stems from a study of cytomegalovirus exposure and HLA in healthy donors. Researchers ran the PCR with 60 Vbeta and 13 Jbeta primers. The protocol was immunoSEQ multiplex PCR, while the TCRdb copy is restricted to in-frame clones and leaves out a portion. Here the sample spans roughly 120,000 clones, 75% to 90% being singletons. With V trimmed by 2 bases and J by 0 bases, 1 base remained unmatched. The CDR3 covers 15 residues. In germline, CDR1 is SGHTA, CDR2 FQGNSA. The chain couples TRBV7-2 to TRBJ2-1; 7 bases agree with TRBD2. The source of this sequence is a man aged 35-49 years in good health and CMV-seronegative. The sequencing input was PBMCs. The CDR3 region is CASSLTGGSYNEQFF. DNA for the CDR3: TGTGCCAGCAGCTTAACGGGGGGCTCCTACAATGAGCAGTTCTTC.